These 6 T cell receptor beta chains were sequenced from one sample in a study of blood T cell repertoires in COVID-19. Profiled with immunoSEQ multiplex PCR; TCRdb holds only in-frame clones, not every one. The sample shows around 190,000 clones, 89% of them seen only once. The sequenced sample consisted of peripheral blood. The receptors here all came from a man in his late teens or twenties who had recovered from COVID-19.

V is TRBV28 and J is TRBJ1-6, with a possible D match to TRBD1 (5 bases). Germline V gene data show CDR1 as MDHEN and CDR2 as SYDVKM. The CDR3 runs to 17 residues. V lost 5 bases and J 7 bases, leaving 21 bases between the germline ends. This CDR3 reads CASSPPGLLTQNSPLHF. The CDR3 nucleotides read TGTGCCAGCAGTCCCCCGGGACTGCTCACCCAGAATTCACCCCTCCACTTT.

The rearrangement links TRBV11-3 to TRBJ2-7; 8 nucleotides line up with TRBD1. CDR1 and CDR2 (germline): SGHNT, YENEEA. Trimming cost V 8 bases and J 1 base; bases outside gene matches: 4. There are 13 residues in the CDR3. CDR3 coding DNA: TGTGCCAGCGGGCAGGGGGCATCCTACGAGCAGTACTTC. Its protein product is CASGQGASYEQYF.

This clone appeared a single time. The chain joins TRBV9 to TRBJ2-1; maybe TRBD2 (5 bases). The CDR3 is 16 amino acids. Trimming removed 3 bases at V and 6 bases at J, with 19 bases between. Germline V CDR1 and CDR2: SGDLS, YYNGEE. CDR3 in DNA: TGTGCCAGCAGCGGCGGAGGTGACGTAGGCCGCAATGAGCAGTTCTTC. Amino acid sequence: CASSGGGDVGRNEQFF. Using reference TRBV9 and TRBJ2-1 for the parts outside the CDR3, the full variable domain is DSGVTQTPKHLITATGQRVTLRCSPRSGDLSVYWYQQSLDQGLQFLIQYYNGEERAKGNILERFSAQQFPDLHSELNLSSLELGDSALYFCASSGGGDVGRNEQFFGPGTRLTVL.

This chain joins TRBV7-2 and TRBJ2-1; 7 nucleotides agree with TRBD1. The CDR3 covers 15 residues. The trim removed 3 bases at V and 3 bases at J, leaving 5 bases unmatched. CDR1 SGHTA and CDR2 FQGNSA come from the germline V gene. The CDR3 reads CASSFDRDYYNEQFF. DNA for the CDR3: TGTGCCAGCAGCTTCGACAGGGATTACTACAATGAGCAGTTCTTC.

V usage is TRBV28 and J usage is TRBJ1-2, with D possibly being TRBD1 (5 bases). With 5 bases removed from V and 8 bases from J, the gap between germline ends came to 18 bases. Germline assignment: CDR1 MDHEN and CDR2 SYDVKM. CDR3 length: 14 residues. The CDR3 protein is CASSTPLGGRGYTF. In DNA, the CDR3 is TGTGCCAGCAGTACCCCCCTCGGGGGAAGAGGCTACACCTTC.

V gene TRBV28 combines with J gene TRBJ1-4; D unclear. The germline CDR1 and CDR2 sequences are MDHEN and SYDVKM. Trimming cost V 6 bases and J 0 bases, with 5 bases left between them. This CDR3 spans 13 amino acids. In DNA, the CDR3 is TGTGCCAGCAGCCGCGCAACTAATGAAAAACTGTTTTTT. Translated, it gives CASSRATNEKLFF.